Listed below are T cell receptor beta chains from one sample, sequenced in a study of cytomegalovirus exposure and HLA in healthy donors. Repertoires were generated with immunoSEQ multiplex PCR, while TCRdb's copy carries only in-frame clones and drops some. This sample has around 50,000 clones, with approximately 93% found just once. Source material: PBMCs. These receptors were collected from a woman aged 18-29 years in good health and CMV-seronegative. The CDR3 runs from the conserved cysteine through the conserved F or W. A D gene is named only where the DNA matches it firmly. Rows may omit the clone size; those that give it use once, few, many or a size class.

J gene | clone size | V gene | D gene | CDR3 protein | CDR3 DNA
TRBJ2-2 | NA | TRBV7-2 | NA | CASSSAQGRGELFF | TGTGCCAGCAGCTCAGCACAGGGCCGCGGGGAGCTGTTTTTT
TRBJ2-2 | NA | TRBV7-6 | TRBD1 | CASSLAAGTGASGELFF | TGTGCCAGCAGCTTAGCAGCCGGGACAGGGGCATCCGGGGAGCTGTTTTTT
TRBJ2-4 | NA | TRBV7-3 | NA | CASSQGGGPGIQYF | TGTGCCAGCAGCCAAGGGGGTGGCCCGGGCATTCAGTACTTC
TRBJ1-4 | NA | TRBV5-4 | NA | CASSPGATNEKLFF | TGTGCCAGCAGCCCAGGGGCAACTAATGAAAAACTGTTTTTT
TRBJ2-2 | NA | TRBV6-4 | NA | CASSDTGNTGELFF | TGTGCCAGCAGTGATACGGGGAACACCGGGGAGCTGTTTTTT
TRBJ2-5 | few | TRBV6-6 | NA | CASTDPRRETQYF | TGTGCCAGCACTGACCCTAGAAGGGAGACCCAGTACTTC
TRBJ2-1 | NA | TRBV9 | NA | CASSVAQVSYNEQFF | TGTGCCAGCAGCGTAGCTCAGGTGTCCTACAATGAGCAGTTCTTC
TRBJ2-5 | NA | TRBV6-5 | TRBD1 | CASSPTGTGAITQYF | TGTGCCAGCAGTCCTACGGGGACAGGGGCTATAACCCAGTACTTC
TRBJ2-1 | NA | TRBV27 | NA | CASSPRGAVSSYNEQFF | TGTGCCAGCAGTCCCCGGGGAGCGGTGAGCTCCTACAATGAGCAGTTCTTC
TRBJ2-7 | NA | TRBV18 | NA | CASSPSLDGGPYEQYF | TGTGCCAGCTCACCATCTCTTGACGGAGGCCCCTACGAGCAGTACTTC
TRBJ1-1 | NA | TRBV5-5 | NA | CASSPGGETNTEAFF | TGTGCCAGCAGCCCCGGTGGGGAGACGAACACTGAAGCTTTCTTT
TRBJ1-1 | NA | TRBV7-6 | TRBD1 | CASAMNRGTEAFF | TGTGCCAGCGCTATGAACAGGGGCACTGAAGCTTTCTTT
TRBJ2-2 | NA | TRBV19 | NA | CASSIWGSSGVLNTGELFF | TGTGCCAGTAGTATTTGGGGAAGCTCGGGGGTCCTGAACACCGGGGAGCTGTTTTTT
TRBJ2-1 | once | TRBV4-1 | TRBD1 | CASSQEPGGVYNEQFF | TGCGCCAGCAGCCAAGAGCCAGGGGGCGTCTACAATGAGCAGTTCTTC
TRBJ1-2 | NA | TRBV7-9 | NA | CASSLEIGGGYTF | TGTGCCAGCAGCTTAGAAATCGGAGGTGGCTACACCTTC
TRBJ1-2 | NA | TRBV6-5 | TRBD1 | CASSYALTGTDGYTF | TGTGCCAGCAGTTACGCTCTGACAGGGACGGATGGCTACACCTTC
TRBJ2-5 | NA | TRBV7-2 | NA | CASSQGGAGETQYF | TGTGCCAGCAGCCAAGGGGGGGCTGGGGAGACCCAGTACTTC
TRBJ2-3 | NA | TRBV2 | NA | CARTGLGDTQYF | TGTGCCCGTACTGGGCTCGGAGATACGCAGTATTTT
TRBJ2-1 | NA | TRBV27 | NA | CASSFQGGFNEQFF | TGTGCCAGCAGTTTCCAGGGGGGTTTCAATGAGCAGTTCTTC
TRBJ1-1 | NA | TRBV6-4 | NA | CASRLVPGVNTEAFF | TGTGCCAGCAGGCTAGTTCCGGGGGTGAACACTGAAGCTTTCTTT
TRBJ1-3 | NA | TRBV11-1 | NA | CASTPGRPGNTIYF | TGTGCCAGCACTCCAGGGCGCCCTGGAAACACCATATATTTT
TRBJ2-7 | NA | TRBV7-6 | NA | CASSPTDRRSDEQYF | TGTGCCAGCAGCCCAACTGATAGGAGGAGCGACGAGCAGTACTTC